These 3 T cell receptor beta chains were sequenced from one sample in a study of shared clonotypes between healthy human individuals. The table came from immunoSEQ multiplex PCR; TCRdb's copy has only in-frame clones and leaves some out. In the table there are roughly 1 million clones, under 80% of which are singletons. Sequenced material: memory CD4+ T cells sorted from blood. Subset reported: CD45RA-negative fraction. These receptors originate from a man aged 18 to 30 in good health.

Of note for this clone: At one of its ends the junction is not consistent with the germline gene, which may arise from a read error. This chain links TRBV28 with TRBJ2-1; D perhaps matches TRBD2 (7 bases). Germline V gene data show CDR1 as MDHEN and CDR2 as SYDVKM. The CDR3 runs to 16 residues. CDR3 sequence: CTSSFRQGGAYNEQFF. Written as DNA, the CDR3 is TGTACCAGCAGTTTTCGGCAAGGGGGGGCCTACAATGAGCAGTTCTTC.

This chain connects TRBV7-2 to TRBJ2-1; 8 bases match TRBD1. Germline CDR1 reads SGHTA; CDR2 reads FQGNSA. V was clipped by 3 bases and J by 4 bases; unmatched bases: 2. CDR3 length: 14 residues. As DNA, the CDR3 is TGTGCCAGCAGCTTTGACAGGGGTTACAATGAGCAGTTCTTC. Translated, it gives CASSFDRGYNEQFF.

This clone was detected only a few times. V is TRBV5-1 and J is TRBJ2-7; TRBD1 matches 7 bases. CDR3 length: 15 amino acids. V lost 7 bases to trimming and J lost 0 bases; unmatched junction nucleotides: 10. CDR1 is SGHRS and CDR2 is YFSETQ in the germline V gene. In DNA, the CDR3 is TGCGCCAGCGCCCGCGGACAGGAGAGCTCCTACGAGCAGTACTTC. Protein product: CASARGQESSYEQYF. Full variable domain (outside the CDR3, taken from reference TRBV5-1 and TRBJ2-7): KAGVTQTPRYLIKTRGQQVTLSCSPISGHRSVSWYQQTPGQGLQFLFEYFSETQRNKGNFPGRFSGRQFSNSRSEMNVSTLELGDSALYLCASARGQESSYEQYFGPGTRLTVT.